This TCR beta chain emerged from a study of blood T cell repertoires in COVID-19. Study summary: Specimens from acute and convalescent COVID-19 originated in the United States, Italy and Spain.

CDR3 length: 14 residues. In germline, CDR1 is LNHDA, CDR2 SQIVND (reference sequence). V dropped 5 bases and J dropped 4; count of bases not matched to a gene: 6. Authors' processing steps: It was from reference gene primer amplification that nucleated cell counts were estimated. Clones were sequenced by immunoSEQ multiplex PCR, and TCRdb holds only the in-frame ones, with some missing. That table furnishes V, J and clone size, whereas the DNA furnished D and trimming. The repertoire has around 200,000 clones, more than 70% of them found once; the top ten carry 5.6%. In terms of age and location, participants ranged from roughly 18 to 100 years and lived in 24 US areas.

The chain has TRBV19 and TRBJ2-7, with TRBD1 matching 9 bases. The sample was PBMCs or T cells enriched from blood (not recorded which). This receptor was taken from a man between 40 and 49 years old with acute COVID-19. CDR3 DNA sequence: TGTGCCAGTAGTGCCTACAGGGGGCAATACGAGCAGTACTTC. This encodes CASSAYRGQYEQYF.